The clone carrying this T cell receptor beta chain was detected only a few times. What it binds is not known. These data are taken from a study of T cell repertoires in cytomegalovirus infection. Notes on the study in general: CMV-specific HLA-C-restricted TCR beta clonotypes dominated the ex vivo response. Cumulative frequency (of public TCR beta family members) identified carriers of CMV plus the relevant HLA.

TCRdb re-derived calls from the reads in MiXCR, one entry per CDR3 protein. The repertoire holds hundreds of thousands of distinct CDR3 sequences, with approximately 31% as singletons. The CDR3 has 12 amino acids. The V end lost 5 bases, the J end lost 5 bases, and 8 bases lay between the germline ends. Germline CDR1 is SGHTA and CDR2 is FQGNSA. This chain joins TRBV7-2 and TRBJ2-3; D gene unclear. The sequence was collected from a human donor in good health (CMV status not recorded). Some clones in this sample may be carry-over from other donors' samples. The starting material was cultured CD8+ T cells from PBMCs, obtained from culture after CMV antigen stimulation. The CDR3 coding sequence is TGTGCCAGCAGCCAATGGGGAGATACGCAGTATTTT. Translation gives CASSQWGDTQYF.